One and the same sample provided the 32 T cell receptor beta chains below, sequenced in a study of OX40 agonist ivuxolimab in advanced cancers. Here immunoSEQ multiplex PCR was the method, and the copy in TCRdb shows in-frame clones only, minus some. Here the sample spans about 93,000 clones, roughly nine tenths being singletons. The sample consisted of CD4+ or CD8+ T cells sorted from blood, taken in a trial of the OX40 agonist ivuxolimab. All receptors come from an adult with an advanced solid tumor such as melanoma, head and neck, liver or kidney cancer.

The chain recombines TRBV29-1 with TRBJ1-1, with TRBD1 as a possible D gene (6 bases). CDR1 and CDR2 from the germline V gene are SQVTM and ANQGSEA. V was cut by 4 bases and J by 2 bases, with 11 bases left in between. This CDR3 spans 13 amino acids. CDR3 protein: CSVAGTLNTEAFF. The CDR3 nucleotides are TGCAGCGTTGCCGGGACACTTAACACTGAAGCTTTCTTT. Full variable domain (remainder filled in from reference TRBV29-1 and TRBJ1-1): SAVISQKPSRDICQRGTSLTIQCQVDSQVTMMFWYRQQPGQSLTLIATANQGSEATYESGFVIDKFPISRPNLTFSTLTVSNMSPEDSSIYLCSVAGTLNTEAFFGQGTRLTVV.

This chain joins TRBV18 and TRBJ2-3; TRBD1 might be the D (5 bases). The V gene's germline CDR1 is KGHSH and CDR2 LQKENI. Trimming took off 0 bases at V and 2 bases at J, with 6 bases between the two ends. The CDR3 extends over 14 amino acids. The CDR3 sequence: CASSPPTATDTQYF. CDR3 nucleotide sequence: TGTGCCAGCTCACCACCGACAGCCACAGATACGCAGTATTTT.

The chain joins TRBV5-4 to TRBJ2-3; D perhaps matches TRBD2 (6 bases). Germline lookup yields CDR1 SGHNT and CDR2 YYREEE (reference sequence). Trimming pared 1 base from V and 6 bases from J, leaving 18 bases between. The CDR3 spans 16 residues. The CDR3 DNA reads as TGTGCCAGCAGCTTGCTGGCGGGAACGGGGCGCGATACGCAGTATTTT. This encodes CASSLLAGTGRDTQYF.

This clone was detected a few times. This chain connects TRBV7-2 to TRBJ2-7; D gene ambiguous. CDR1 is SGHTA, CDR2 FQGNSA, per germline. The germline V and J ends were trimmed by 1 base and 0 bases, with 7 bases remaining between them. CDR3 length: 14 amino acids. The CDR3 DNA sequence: TGTGCCAGCAGCTTAGACGTGGGCTCCTACGAGCAGTACTTC. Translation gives CASSLDVGSYEQYF.

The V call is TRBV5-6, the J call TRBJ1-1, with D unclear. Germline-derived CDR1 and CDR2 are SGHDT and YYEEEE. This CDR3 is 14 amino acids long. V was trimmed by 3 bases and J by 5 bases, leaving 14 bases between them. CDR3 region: CASSYLKGGTEAFF. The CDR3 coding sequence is TGTGCCAGCAGCTACTTAAAGGGAGGAACTGAAGCTTTCTTT.

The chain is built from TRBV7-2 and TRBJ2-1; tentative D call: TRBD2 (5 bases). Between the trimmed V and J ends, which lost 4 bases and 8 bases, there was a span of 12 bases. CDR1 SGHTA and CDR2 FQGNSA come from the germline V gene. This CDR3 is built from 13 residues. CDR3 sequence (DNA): TGTGCCAGCAGCTCGCCTGGACTGGATGAGCAGTTCTTC. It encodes CASSSPGLDEQFF.

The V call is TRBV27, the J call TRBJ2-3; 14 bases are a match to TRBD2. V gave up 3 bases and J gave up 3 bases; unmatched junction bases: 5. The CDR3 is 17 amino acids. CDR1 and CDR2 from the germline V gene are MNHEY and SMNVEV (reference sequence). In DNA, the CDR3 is TGTGCCAGCAGTTTCTCCGGACTAGCGGGAGGAACAGATACGCAGTATTTT. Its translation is CASSFSGLAGGTDTQYF.

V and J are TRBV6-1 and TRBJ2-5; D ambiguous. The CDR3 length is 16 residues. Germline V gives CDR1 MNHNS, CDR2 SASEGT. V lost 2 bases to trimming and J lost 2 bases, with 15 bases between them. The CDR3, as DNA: TGTGCCAGCAGTGAATTCACCGGTGCGATACAAGAGACCCAGTACTTC. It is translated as CASSEFTGAIQETQYF.

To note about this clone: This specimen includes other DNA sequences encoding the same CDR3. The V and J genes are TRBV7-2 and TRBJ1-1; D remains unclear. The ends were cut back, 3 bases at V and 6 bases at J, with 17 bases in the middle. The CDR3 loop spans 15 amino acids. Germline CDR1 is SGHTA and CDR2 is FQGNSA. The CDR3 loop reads CASSLVGAGAAEAFF. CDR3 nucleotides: TGTGCCAGCAGCTTGGTAGGAGCAGGCGCCGCTGAAGCTTTCTTT.

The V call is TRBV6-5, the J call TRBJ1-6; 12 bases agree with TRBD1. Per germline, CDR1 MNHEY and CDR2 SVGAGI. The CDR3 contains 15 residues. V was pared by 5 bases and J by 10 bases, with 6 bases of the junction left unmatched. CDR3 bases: TGTGCCAGCAGTGGGGGACAGGGGGCGAAGTCACCCCTCCACTTT. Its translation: CASSGGQGAKSPLHF.

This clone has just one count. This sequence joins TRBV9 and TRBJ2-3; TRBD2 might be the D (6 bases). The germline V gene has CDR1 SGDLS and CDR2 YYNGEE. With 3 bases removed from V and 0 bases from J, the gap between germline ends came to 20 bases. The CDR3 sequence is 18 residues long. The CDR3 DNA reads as TGTGCCAGCAGCGGCGAACATGGACTACCCACTAGCACAGATACGCAGTATTTT. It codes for CASSGEHGLPTSTDTQYF.

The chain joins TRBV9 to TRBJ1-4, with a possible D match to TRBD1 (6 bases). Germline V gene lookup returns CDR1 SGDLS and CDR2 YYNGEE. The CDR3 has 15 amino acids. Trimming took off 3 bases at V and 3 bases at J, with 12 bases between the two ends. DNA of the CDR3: TGTGCCAGCAGCGCCGTGACAGGCTCTAATGAAAAACTGTTTTTT. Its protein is CASSAVTGSNEKLFF.

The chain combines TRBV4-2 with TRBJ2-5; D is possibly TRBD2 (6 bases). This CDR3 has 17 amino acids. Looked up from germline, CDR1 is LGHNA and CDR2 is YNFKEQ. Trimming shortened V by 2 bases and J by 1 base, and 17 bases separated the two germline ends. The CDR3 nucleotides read TGTGCCAGCAGCCAATCCCGGGGAGTCGGGGGCCAAGAGACCCAGTACTTC. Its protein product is CASSQSRGVGGQETQYF.

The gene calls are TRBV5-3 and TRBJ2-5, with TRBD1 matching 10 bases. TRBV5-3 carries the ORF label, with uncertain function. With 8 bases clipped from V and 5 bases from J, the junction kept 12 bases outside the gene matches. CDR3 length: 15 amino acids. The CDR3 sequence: CASTHSTGGRETQYF. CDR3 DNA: TGTGCCAGCACCCACTCGACAGGGGGCCGGGAGACCCAGTACTTC.

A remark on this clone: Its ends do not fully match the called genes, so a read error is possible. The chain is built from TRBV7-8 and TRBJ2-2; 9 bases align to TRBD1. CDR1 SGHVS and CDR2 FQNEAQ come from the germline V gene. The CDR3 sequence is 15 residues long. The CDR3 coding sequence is TGTGCCGGCAGCCGACAGGGGGCGAACACCGGGGAGCTGTTTTTT. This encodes CAGSRQGANTGELFF.

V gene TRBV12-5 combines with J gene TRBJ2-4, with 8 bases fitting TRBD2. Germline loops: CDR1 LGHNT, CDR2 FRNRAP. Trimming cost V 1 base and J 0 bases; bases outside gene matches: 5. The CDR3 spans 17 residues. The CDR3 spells CASGLAGTRLAKNIQYF. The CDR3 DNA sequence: TGTGCTAGTGGTTTGGCCGGGACTAGGTTAGCCAAAAACATTCAGTACTTC.

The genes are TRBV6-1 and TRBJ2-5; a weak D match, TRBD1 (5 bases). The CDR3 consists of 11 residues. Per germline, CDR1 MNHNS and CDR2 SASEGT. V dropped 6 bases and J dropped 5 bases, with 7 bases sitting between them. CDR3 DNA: TGTGCCAGCAGGGGGCGCGAGACCCAGTACTTC. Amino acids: CASRGRETQYF.

The CDR3 loop is CASSESGRGGEQFF. CDR3 nucleotides: TGCGCCAGCAGTGAGAGCGGGAGGGGGGGTGAGCAGTTCTTC. J is TRBJ2-1 and V is TRBV10-2, with 10 bases matching TRBD2. The J segment lost 9 bases and the V segment lost 2 bases, leaving 4 bases of the junction unmatched. The CDR3 is 14 amino acids. The germline V gene encodes CDR1 WSHSY and CDR2 SAAADI.

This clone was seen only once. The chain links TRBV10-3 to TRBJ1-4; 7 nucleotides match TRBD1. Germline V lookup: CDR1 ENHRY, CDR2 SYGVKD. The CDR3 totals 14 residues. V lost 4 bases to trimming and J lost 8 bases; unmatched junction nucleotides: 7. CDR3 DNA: TGTGCCATCAGTGGCGGGACAGATGGAGAAAAACTGTTTTTT. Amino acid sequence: CAISGGTDGEKLFF.

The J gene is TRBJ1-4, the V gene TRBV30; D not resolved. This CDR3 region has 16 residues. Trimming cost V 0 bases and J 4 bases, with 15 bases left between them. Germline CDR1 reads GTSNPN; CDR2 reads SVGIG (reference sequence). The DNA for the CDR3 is TGTGCCTGGAGTGTACAGCTAGGTCATGTTAATGAAAAACTGTTTTTT. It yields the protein CAWSVQLGHVNEKLFF.

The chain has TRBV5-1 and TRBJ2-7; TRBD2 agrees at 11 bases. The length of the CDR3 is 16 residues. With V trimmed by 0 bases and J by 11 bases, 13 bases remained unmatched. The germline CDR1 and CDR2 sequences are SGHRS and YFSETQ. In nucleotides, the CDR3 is TGCGCCAGCAGCTTGGCCCCCGAGGATAGCGGGGGGGCAAAGTACTTC. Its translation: CASSLAPEDSGGAKYF.

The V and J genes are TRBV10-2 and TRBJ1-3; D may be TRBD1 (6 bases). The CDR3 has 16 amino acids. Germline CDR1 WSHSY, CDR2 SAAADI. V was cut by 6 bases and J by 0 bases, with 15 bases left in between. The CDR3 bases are TGCGCCAGCAGGGGGGCTACTAAGAGCTCTGGAAACACCATATATTTT. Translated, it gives CASRGATKSSGNTIYF.

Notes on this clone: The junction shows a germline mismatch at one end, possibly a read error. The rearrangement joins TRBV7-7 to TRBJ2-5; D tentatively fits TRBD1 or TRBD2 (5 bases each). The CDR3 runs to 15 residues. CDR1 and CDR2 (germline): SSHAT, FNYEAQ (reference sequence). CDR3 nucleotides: TGTGCTAGCAGCCCTGGTCTTGGGACCTCGGAGACCCAGTACTTC. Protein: CASSPGLGTSETQYF.

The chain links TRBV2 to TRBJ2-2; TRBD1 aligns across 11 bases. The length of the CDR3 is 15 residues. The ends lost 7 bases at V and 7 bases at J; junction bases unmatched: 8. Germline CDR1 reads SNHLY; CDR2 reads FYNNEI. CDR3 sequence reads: CASNAWDRGVGELFF. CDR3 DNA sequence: TGTGCCAGCAACGCTTGGGACAGGGGGGTCGGGGAGCTGTTTTTT.

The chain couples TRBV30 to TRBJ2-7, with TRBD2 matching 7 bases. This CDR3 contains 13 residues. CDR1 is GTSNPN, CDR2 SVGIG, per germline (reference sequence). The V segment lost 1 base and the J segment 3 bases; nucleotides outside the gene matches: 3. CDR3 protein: CAWSEGTIYEQYF. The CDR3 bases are TGTGCCTGGAGTGAAGGGACTATCTACGAGCAGTACTTC.

The CDR3 loop reads CASSLGQGAHHEQYF. For the CDR3, the DNA is TGTGCCAGCAGCTTGGGACAGGGGGCTCACCACGAGCAGTACTTC. This chain uses TRBV7-2 with TRBJ2-7, with 12 bases matching TRBD1. V trimming: 3 bases; J trimming: 5 bases; junction bases outside the gene matches: 5. The CDR3 totals 15 residues. Germline V gene lookup returns CDR1 SGHTA and CDR2 FQGNSA.

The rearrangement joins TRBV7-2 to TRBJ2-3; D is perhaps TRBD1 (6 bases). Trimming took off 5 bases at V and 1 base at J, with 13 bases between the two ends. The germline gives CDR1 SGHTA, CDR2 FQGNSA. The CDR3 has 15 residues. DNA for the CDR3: TGTGCCAGCAGCCCACAGGGCCCCGGCACAGATACGCAGTATTTT. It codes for CASSPQGPGTDTQYF.

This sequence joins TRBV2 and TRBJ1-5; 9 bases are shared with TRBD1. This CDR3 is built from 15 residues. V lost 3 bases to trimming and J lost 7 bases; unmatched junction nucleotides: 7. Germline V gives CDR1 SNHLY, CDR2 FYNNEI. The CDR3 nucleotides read TGTGCCAGCAGTGACAGAAGTGGACAGGGGCAGCCCCAGCATTTT. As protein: CASSDRSGQGQPQHF.

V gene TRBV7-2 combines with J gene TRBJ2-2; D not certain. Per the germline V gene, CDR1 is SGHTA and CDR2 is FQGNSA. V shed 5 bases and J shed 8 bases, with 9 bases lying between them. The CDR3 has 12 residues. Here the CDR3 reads CASSHYSGELFF. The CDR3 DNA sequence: TGTGCCAGCAGCCACTATAGTGGGGAGCTGTTTTTT.

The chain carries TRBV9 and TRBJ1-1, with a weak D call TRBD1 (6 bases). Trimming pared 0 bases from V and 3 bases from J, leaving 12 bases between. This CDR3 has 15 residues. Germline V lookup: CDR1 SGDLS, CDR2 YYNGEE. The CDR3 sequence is CASSVGNREYTEAFF. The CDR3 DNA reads TGTGCCAGCAGCGTAGGCAACAGGGAATACACTGAAGCTTTCTTT.

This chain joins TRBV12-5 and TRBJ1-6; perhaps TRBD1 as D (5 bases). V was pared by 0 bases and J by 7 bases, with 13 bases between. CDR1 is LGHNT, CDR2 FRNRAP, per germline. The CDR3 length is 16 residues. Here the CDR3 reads CASGLVLGRGNSPLHF. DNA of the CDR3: TGTGCTAGTGGTTTGGTACTGGGAAGGGGCAATTCACCCCTCCACTTT.

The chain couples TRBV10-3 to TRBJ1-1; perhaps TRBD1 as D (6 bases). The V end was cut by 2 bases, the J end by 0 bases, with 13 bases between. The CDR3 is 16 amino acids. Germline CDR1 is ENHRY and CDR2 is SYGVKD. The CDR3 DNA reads TGTGCCATCAGTGAGGGGGGGGCTGGTCTGAACACTGAAGCTTTCTTT. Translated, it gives CAISEGGAGLNTEAFF.